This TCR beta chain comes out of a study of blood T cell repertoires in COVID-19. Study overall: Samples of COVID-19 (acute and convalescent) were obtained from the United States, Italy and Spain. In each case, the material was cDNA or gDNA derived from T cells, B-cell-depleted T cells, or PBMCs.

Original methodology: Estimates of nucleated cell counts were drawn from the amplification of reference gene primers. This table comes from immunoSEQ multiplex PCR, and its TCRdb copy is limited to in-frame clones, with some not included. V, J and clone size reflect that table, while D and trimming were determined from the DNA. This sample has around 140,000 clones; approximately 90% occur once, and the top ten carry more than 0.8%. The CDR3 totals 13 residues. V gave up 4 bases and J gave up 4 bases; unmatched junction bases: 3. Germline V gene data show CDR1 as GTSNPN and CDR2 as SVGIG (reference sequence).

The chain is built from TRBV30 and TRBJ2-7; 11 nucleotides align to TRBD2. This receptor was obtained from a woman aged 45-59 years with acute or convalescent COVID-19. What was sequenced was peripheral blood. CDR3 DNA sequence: TGTGCCTGGACCCCTAGCGGGGGGTACGAGCAGTACTTC. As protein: CAWTPSGGYEQYF.